The sequence of this T cell receptor beta chain was determined in a study of patients and donors after allogeneic stem cell transplantation. From the RT-PCR reads, TCRdb called clonotypes with MiXCR, one entry per CDR3 protein. Of about 410,000 distinct CDR3 sequences in the sample, 16% are singletons; the top ten hold 6.5% to 7.5%. Germline assignment: CDR1 SGHDT and CDR2 YYEEEE. The CDR3 has 16 amino acids. Trimming took 0 bases from V and 3 from J; bases not matched to a gene: 4. Specimen: blood, either unsorted or a sorted T cell fraction (not recorded which). The chain links TRBV5-6 to TRBJ2-1; 9 bases align to TRBD2. The clonotype was recovered from a human donor who was either an allogeneic HSCT recipient or a stem cell or donor lymphocyte infusion donor (not recorded which). It is not recorded whose cells these are; they may come from a transplant donor. CDR3 in DNA: TGTGCCAGCAGCTTGGCGGTAGCGGGGGACTACAATGAGCAGTTCTTC. Protein sequence: CASSLAVAGDYNEQFF. The full variable domain, its missing parts supplied by reference TRBV5-6 and TRBJ2-1, is DAGVTQSPTHLIKTRGQQVTLRCSPKSGHDTVSWYQQALGQGPQFIFQYYEEEERQRGNFPDRFSGHQFPNYSSELNVNALLLGDSALYLCASSLAVAGDYNEQFFGPGTRLTVL.